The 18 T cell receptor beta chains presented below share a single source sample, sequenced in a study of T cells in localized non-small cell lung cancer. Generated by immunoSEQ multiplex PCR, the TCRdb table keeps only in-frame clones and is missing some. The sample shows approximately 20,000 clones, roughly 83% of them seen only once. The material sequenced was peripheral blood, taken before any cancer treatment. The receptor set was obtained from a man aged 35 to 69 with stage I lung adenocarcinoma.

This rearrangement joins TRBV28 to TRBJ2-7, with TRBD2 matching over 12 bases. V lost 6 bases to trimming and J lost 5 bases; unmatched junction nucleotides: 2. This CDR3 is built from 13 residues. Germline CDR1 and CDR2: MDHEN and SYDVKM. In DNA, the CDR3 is TGTGCCAGCAGATCTAGCGGGAGGGACGAGCAGTACTTC. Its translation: CASRSSGRDEQYF.

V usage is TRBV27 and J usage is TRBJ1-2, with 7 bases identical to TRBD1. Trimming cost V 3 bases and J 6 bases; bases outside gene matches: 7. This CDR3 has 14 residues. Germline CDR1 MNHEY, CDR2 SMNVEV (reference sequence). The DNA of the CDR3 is TGTGCCAGCAGTTTGCGCCGGGACAGCAATGGCTACACCTTC. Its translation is CASSLRRDSNGYTF.

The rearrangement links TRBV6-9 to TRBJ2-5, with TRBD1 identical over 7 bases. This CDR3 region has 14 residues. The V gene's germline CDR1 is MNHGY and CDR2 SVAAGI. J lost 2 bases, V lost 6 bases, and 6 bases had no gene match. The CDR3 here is CASRLGTAQETQYF. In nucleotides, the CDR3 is TGTGCCAGCAGGCTTGGGACAGCTCAAGAGACCCAGTACTTC.

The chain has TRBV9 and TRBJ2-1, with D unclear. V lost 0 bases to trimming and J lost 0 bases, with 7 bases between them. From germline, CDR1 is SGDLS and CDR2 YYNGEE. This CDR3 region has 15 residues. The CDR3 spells CASSVDGGSYNEQFF. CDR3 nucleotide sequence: TGTGCCAGCAGCGTAGATGGCGGCTCCTACAATGAGCAGTTCTTC.

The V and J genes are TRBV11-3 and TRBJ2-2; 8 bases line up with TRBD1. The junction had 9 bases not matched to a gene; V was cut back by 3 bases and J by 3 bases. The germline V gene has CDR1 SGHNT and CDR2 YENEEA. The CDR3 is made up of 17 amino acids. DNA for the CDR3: TGTGCCAGCAGCTTCTTCCCGCAGGGGGCGGACACCGGGGAGCTGTTTTTT. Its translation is CASSFFPQGADTGELFF.

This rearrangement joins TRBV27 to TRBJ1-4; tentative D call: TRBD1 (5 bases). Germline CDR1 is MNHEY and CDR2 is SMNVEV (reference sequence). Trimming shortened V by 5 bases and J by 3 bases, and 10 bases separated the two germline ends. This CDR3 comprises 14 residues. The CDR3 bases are TGTGCCAGCAGTCGGGGACCTGCTAATGAAAAACTGTTTTTT. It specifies CASSRGPANEKLFF.

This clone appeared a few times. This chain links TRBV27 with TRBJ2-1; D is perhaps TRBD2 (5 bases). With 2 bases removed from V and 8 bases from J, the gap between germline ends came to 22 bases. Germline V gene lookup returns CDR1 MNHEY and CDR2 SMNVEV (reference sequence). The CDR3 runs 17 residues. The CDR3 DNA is TGTGCCAGCAGTTTAGGCACGGCGGGCGCCCCGGGCCATGAGCAGTTCTTC. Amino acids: CASSLGTAGAPGHEQFF.

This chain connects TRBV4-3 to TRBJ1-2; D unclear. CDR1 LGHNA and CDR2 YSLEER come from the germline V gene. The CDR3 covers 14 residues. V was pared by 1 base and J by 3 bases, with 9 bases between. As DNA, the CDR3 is TGCGCCAGCAGCCAAGCAAGGGCAGACTATGGCTACACCTTC. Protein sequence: CASSQARADYGYTF.

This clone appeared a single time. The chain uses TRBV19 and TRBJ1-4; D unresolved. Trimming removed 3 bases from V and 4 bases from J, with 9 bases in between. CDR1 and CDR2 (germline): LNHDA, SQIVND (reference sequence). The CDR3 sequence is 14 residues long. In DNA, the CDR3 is TGTGCCAGTAGTATGGGCCGGGATAATGAAAAACTGTTTTTT. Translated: CASSMGRDNEKLFF. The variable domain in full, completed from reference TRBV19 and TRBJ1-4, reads DGGITQSPKYLFRKEGQNVTLSCEQNLNHDAMYWYRQDPGQGLRLIYYSQIVNDFQKGDIAEGYSVSREKKESFPLTVTSAQKNPTAFYLCASSMGRDNEKLFFGSGTQLSVL.

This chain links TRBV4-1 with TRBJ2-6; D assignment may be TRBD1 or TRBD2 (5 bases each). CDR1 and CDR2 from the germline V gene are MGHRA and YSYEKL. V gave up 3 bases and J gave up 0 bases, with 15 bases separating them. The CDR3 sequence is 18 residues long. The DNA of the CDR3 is TGCGCCAGCAGCCAGCCCCTAAAGAGGGGCTCTGGGGCCAACGTCCTGACTTTC. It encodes CASSQPLKRGSGANVLTF.

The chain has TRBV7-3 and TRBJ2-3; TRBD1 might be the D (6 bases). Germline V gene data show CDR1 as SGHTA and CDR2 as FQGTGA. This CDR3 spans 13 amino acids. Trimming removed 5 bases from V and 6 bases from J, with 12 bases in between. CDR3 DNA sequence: TGTGCCAGCAGCGCCCAAGGGGGTGATACGCAGTATTTT. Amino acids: CASSAQGGDTQYF.

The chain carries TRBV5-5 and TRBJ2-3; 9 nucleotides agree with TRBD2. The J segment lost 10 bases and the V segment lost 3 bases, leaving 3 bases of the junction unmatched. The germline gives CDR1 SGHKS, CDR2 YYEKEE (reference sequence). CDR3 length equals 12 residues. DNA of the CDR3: TGTGCCAGCAGCTCGGGACTAGCAGCGCAGTATTTT. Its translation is CASSSGLAAQYF.

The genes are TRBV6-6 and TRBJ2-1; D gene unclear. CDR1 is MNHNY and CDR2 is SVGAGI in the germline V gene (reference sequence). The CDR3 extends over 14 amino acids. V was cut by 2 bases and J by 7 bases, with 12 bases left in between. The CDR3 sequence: CASSYVASSNEQFF. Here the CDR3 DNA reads TGTGCCAGCAGTTACGTTGCCAGTTCGAATGAGCAGTTCTTC.

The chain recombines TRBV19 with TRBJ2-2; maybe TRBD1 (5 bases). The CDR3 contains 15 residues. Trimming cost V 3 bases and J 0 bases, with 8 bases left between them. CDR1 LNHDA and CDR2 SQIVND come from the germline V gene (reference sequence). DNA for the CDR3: TGTGCCAGTAGTATTGGACATACGAACACCGGGGAGCTGTTTTTT. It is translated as CASSIGHTNTGELFF.

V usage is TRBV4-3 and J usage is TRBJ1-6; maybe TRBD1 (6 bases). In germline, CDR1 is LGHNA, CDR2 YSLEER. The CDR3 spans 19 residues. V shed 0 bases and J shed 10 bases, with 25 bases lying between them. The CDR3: CASSQEVGVAGARGSPLHF. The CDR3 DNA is TGCGCCAGCAGCCAAGAGGTTGGAGTGGCAGGGGCAAGGGGATCACCCCTCCACTTT.

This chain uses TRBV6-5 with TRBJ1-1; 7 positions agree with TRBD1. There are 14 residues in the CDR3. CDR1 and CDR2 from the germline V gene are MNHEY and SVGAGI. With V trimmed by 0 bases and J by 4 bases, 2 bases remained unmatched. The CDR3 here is CASSYSTGATEAFF. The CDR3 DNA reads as TGTGCCAGCAGTTACTCAACAGGGGCCACTGAAGCTTTCTTT.

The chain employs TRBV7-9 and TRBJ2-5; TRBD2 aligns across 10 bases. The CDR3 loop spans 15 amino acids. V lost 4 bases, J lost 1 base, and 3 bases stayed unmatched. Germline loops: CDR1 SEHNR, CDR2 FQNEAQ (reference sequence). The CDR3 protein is CASSSTSGFQETQYF. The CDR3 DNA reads TGTGCCAGCAGCTCGACTAGCGGGTTCCAAGAGACCCAGTACTTC.

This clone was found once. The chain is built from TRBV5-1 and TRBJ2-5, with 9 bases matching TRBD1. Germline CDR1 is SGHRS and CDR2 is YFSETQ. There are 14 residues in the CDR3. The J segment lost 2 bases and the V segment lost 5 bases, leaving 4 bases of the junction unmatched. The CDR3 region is CASSSDRGQETQYF. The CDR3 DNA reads TGCGCCAGCAGTTCGGACAGGGGACAAGAGACCCAGTACTTC. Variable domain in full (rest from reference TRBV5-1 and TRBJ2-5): KAGVTQTPRYLIKTRGQQVTLSCSPISGHRSVSWYQQTPGQGLQFLFEYFSETQRNKGNFPGRFSGRQFSNSRSEMNVSTLELGDSALYLCASSSDRGQETQYFGPGTRLLVL.